Following are 23 T cell receptor beta chains from one sample sequenced in a study of early T cells in non-severe SARS-CoV-2 infection. TCRdb analysed the 5' RACE reads with MiXCR anew, one entry per CDR3 protein. The sample lists 100,000 to 150,000 distinct CDR3 sequences, about 16% occurring once. Sample: whole blood. These receptors all stem from an adult who was a healthcare worker with PCR-confirmed SARS-CoV-2 infection or an uninfected control (not recorded which).

CDR3 DNA: TGCAGCGTTGGAGGCGTCGGGGAGCTGTTTTTT. Translation gives CSVGGVGELFF. The chain is built from TRBV29-1 and TRBJ2-2; D remains ambiguous. Germline V gives CDR1 SQVTM, CDR2 ANQGSEA. This CDR3 comprises 11 residues. Trimming stripped 4 bases from V and 7 bases from J, with 7 bases between.

The rearrangement links TRBV3-1 to TRBJ2-2, with 7 positions matching TRBD1. The CDR3 consists of 15 residues. Losses at the gene ends were 1 base for V and 6 bases for J; bases not matched to a gene: 5. Germline CDR1 LGHDT, CDR2 YNNKEL (reference sequence). In DNA, the CDR3 is TGTGCCAGCAGCCAAGCGACAGGGCCTCCCGGGGAGCTGTTTTTT. Translated: CASSQATGPPGELFF.

The table lists this clonotype with many counts. The chain links TRBV10-3 to TRBJ1-4; the D gene is possibly TRBD1 (5 bases). The CDR3 sequence is 15 residues long. Trimming took off 0 bases at V and 2 bases at J, with 7 bases between the two ends. Germline values: CDR1 ENHRY, CDR2 SYGVKD. CDR3 in DNA: TGTGCCATCAGTGAGTCGGGGGTCACTAATGAAAAACTGTTTTTT. Residues: CAISESGVTNEKLFF.

The V call is TRBV2, the J call TRBJ1-5; D may be TRBD1 (6 bases). Deletions cut 5 bases from V and 7 bases from J, with 9 bases between. CDR1 SNHLY and CDR2 FYNNEI come from the germline V gene. The CDR3 contains 12 residues. The CDR3 DNA sequence: TGTGCCAGCAGTTCAGGGGACCAGCCCCAGCATTTT. Translating gives CASSSGDQPQHF.

This rearrangement joins TRBV5-5 to TRBJ1-6, with D unclear. CDR1 and CDR2 from the germline V gene are SGHKS and YYEKEE (reference sequence). Deletions cut 4 bases from V and 7 bases from J, with 6 bases between. The CDR3 has 12 residues. The CDR3 sequence is CASSRVNSPLHF. In DNA form, the CDR3 reads TGTGCCAGCAGCAGAGTGAATTCACCCCTCCACTTT.

This clonotype has a handful of counts. The chain carries TRBV7-9 and TRBJ2-7; D remains unclear. CDR1 and CDR2 (germline): SEHNR, FQNEAQ (reference sequence). V lost 3 bases and J lost 5, with 8 bases in between. The CDR3 is 12 residues long. CDR3 bases: TGTGCCAGCAGCTTCAGTCAGAACGAGCAGTACTTC. Translation: CASSFSQNEQYF.

The CDR3 is CASSISTGVQPQHF. In DNA form, the CDR3 reads TGTGCCAGCAGTATCTCCACAGGGGTCCAGCCCCAGCATTTT. The chain couples TRBV28 to TRBJ1-5, with 7 bases identical to TRBD1. With 5 bases clipped from V and 7 bases from J, the junction kept 8 bases outside the gene matches. The CDR3 extends over 14 amino acids. Per germline, CDR1 MDHEN and CDR2 SYDVKM.

The CDR3 nucleotides read TGTGCCAGCAGCTTATCGTCGGGCACCGGGGAGCTGTTTTTT. This encodes CASSLSSGTGELFF. The rearrangement joins TRBV7-2 to TRBJ2-2; D call uncertain. From germline, CDR1 is SGHTA and CDR2 FQGNSA. The CDR3 totals 14 residues. Trimming shortened V by 2 bases and J by 4 bases, and 8 bases separated the two germline ends.

This clonotype appeared a few times. This rearrangement joins TRBV5-1 to TRBJ2-1; 12 bases line up with TRBD2. The CDR3 covers 14 residues. CDR1 and CDR2 (germline): SGHRS, YFSETQ. Trimming removed 4 bases from V and 5 bases from J; junction bases left unmatched: 1. This CDR3 is CASSRLAGDNEQFF. The CDR3 DNA follows: TGCGCCAGCAGCCGACTAGCGGGGGACAATGAGCAGTTCTTC.

This clonotype has a count of ten or more. The chain recombines TRBV20-1 with TRBJ1-4; 7 positions agree with TRBD1. The germline V gene has CDR1 DFQATT and CDR2 SNEGSKA (reference sequence). The CDR3 has 14 amino acids. With 6 bases clipped from V and 1 base from J, the junction kept 5 bases outside the gene matches. CDR3 sequence reads: CSARTGRTNEKLFF. The CDR3 DNA reads as TGCAGTGCGAGGACAGGCAGAACTAATGAAAAACTGTTTTTT.

There are a few counts of this clonotype. The genes are TRBV6-6 and TRBJ1-4, with 7 bases aligning to TRBD1. The CDR3 covers 14 residues. CDR1 and CDR2 (germline): MNHNY, SVGAGI (reference sequence). V shed 2 bases and J 6 bases; nucleotides not matched to a gene: 3. CDR3: CASSYRDRHEKLFF. For the CDR3, the DNA is TGTGCCAGCAGTTACCGGGACAGACATGAAAAACTGTTTTTT.

This clonotype occurred many times. This rearrangement joins TRBV4-1 to TRBJ2-1; 15 bases agree with TRBD2. Trimming at V came to 0 bases and at J to 4 bases, leaving 1 base not matched to a gene. Germline CDR1 is MGHRA and CDR2 is YSYEKL. CDR3 size: 17 residues. CDR3 in DNA: TGCGCCAGCAGCCAAGAGGGACTAGCGGGGGGTTACAATGAGCAGTTCTTC. Its protein product is CASSQEGLAGGYNEQFF.

V gene TRBV29-1 combines with J gene TRBJ2-3, with 9 nucleotides matching TRBD2. With V trimmed by 4 bases and J by 2 bases, 1 base remained unmatched. The germline V gene encodes CDR1 SQVTM and CDR2 ANQGSEA. There are 13 residues in the CDR3. The CDR3 loop is CSVGGLATDTQYF. DNA of the CDR3: TGCAGCGTTGGGGGACTAGCCACAGATACGCAGTATTTT.

The chain joins TRBV20-1 to TRBJ2-3; no clear D. CDR1 DFQATT and CDR2 SNEGSKA come from the germline V gene (reference sequence). Trimming pared 3 bases from V and 2 bases from J, leaving 6 bases between. The CDR3 loop spans 12 amino acids. DNA of the CDR3: TGCAGTGCTAGTCCCGTCACAGATACGCAGTATTTT. It translates to CSASPVTDTQYF.

This clonotype has just a few counts. V is TRBV30 and J is TRBJ1-1; tentative D call: TRBD1 (5 bases). Germline-derived CDR1 and CDR2 are GTSNPN and SVGIG (reference sequence). V lost 5 bases and J lost 8, with 12 bases in between. The CDR3 contains 11 residues. Here the CDR3 DNA reads TGTGCCTGGTCCGTCGGGGGAGAAGCTTTCTTT. It translates to CAWSVGGEAFF.

This clonotype was detected a few times. V usage is TRBV29-1 and J usage is TRBJ1-1; the D is unclear. This CDR3 is 13 amino acids long. V was shortened by 4 bases and J by 4 bases, with 13 bases between the two germline ends. CDR1 and CDR2 (germline): SQVTM, ANQGSEA. DNA for the CDR3: TGCAGCGTTGGTCGGACTACCATCACTGAAGCTTTCTTT. This codes for CSVGRTTITEAFF.

The rearrangement joins TRBV11-2 to TRBJ2-2; no definite D call. The CDR3 has 13 amino acids. Germline CDR1 reads SGHAT; CDR2 reads FQNNGV. Deletions cut 2 bases from V and 2 bases from J, with 3 bases between. CDR3 bases: TGTGCCAGCAGCTTATATAACACCGGGGAGCTGTTTTTT. This sequence encodes CASSLYNTGELFF.

The DNA for the CDR3 is TGTGCCAGCAGCTTAGGAAGCCATTCACCCCTCCACTTT. Translating it yields CASSLGSHSPLHF. The chain recombines TRBV7-8 with TRBJ1-6; D is uncertain. V dropped 1 base and J dropped 8 bases, with 6 bases sitting between them. Germline lookup yields CDR1 SGHVS and CDR2 FQNEAQ. The CDR3 runs 13 residues.

A few counts support this clonotype. The chain employs TRBV19 and TRBJ2-2; D is unclear. Trimming took off 4 bases at V and 9 bases at J, with 15 bases between the two ends. Germline V gives CDR1 LNHDA, CDR2 SQIVND (reference sequence). The CDR3 is 14 amino acids. The CDR3 protein is CASSTGSLRRELFF. Written as DNA, the CDR3 is TGTGCCAGTAGTACCGGGTCCTTGAGGAGGGAGCTGTTTTTT.

This clonotype was observed a few times. The chain has TRBV10-2 and TRBJ2-5; 11 bases agree with TRBD2. V lost 0 bases to trimming and J lost 5 bases; unmatched junction nucleotides: 14. CDR1 is WSHSY, CDR2 SAAADI, per germline. The CDR3 spans 19 residues. The CDR3: CASSESSGGAKLSVETQYF. The CDR3 region has the DNA TGCGCCAGCAGTGAGTCTAGCGGGGGGGCGAAGTTATCAGTCGAGACCCAGTACTTC.

V and J are TRBV6-6 and TRBJ2-7; TRBD1 matches 10 bases. This CDR3 region has 15 residues. V dropped 2 bases and J dropped 5; count of bases not matched to a gene: 6. Per germline, CDR1 MNHNY and CDR2 SVGAGI (reference sequence). The CDR3 here is CASSYGGDRGDEQYF. DNA for the CDR3: TGTGCCAGCAGTTACGGTGGGGACAGGGGCGACGAGCAGTACTTC.

The gene calls are TRBV10-3 and TRBJ2-5, with 8 bases that match TRBD2. Per the germline V gene, CDR1 is ENHRY and CDR2 is SYGVKD. CDR3 size: 13 residues. With 6 bases clipped from V and 5 bases from J, the junction kept 5 bases outside the gene matches. The CDR3 region is CAIRMRGGETQYF. In DNA form, the CDR3 reads TGTGCCATCAGGATGCGCGGGGGGGAGACCCAGTACTTC.

This clonotype was counted between two and nine times. This chain connects TRBV27 to TRBJ2-1; D gene unclear. V was pared by 4 bases and J by 4 bases, with 11 bases between. The germline V gene has CDR1 MNHEY and CDR2 SMNVEV (reference sequence). The CDR3 consists of 14 residues. The CDR3 reads CASSYGFGYNEQFF. In nucleotides, the CDR3 is TGTGCCAGCAGTTACGGTTTCGGGTACAATGAGCAGTTCTTC.